This TCR beta chain was recovered during a study of blood T cell repertoires in COVID-19. V shed 3 bases and J 6 bases; nucleotides not matched to a gene: 5. This CDR3 contains 14 residues. Germline CDR1 reads MNHEY; CDR2 reads SMNVEV (reference sequence). In the authors' workflow: Nucleated cell counts were estimated from reference gene primer amplification. Sequenced by immunoSEQ multiplex PCR; TCRdb stores in-frame clones only, minus some. The D gene and trimming were derived from the DNA, and the V and J assignments and clone size from that table. The table has about 670,000 clones, more than 80% seen once.

The gene calls are TRBV27 and TRBJ2-7; 10 positions match TRBD1. The TCR comes from a young woman with acute or convalescent COVID-19. The specimen was peripheral blood. CDR3 protein: CASSLGTGAGEQYF. Written as DNA, the CDR3 is TGTGCCAGCAGTTTGGGGACAGGGGCGGGCGAGCAGTACTTC.